This TCR beta chain originates from a study of response to subunit inactivated influenza vaccine. Trimming removed 4 bases from V and 0 bases from J, with 10 bases in between. The CDR3 sequence is 14 residues long. CDR1 is MNHEY and CDR2 is SVGAGI in the germline V gene. A single record per CDR3 protein comes from TCRdb applying MiXCR to the RT-PCR reads. This table has about 620,000 distinct CDR3 sequences, about 11% appearing once. This clonotype has only a few counts. This rearrangement joins TRBV6-5 to TRBJ2-7, with a tentative D call TRBD2 (5 bases). Specimen: PBMCs from blood, collected on the day of vaccination. The receptor was isolated from a man aged 50-60 years who received an inactivated influenza vaccine. CDR3 region: CASSLIASSYEQYF. The DNA of the CDR3 is TGTGCCAGCAGTTTGATAGCGAGCTCCTACGAGCAGTACTTC.